The rows below give T cell receptor beta chains drawn from one sample of a study of blood T cell repertoires in COVID-19. Assay used: immunoSEQ multiplex PCR; TCRdb lists only in-frame clones, some missing. The table shows around 350,000 clones, with approximately 86% occurring only once. The sequenced sample was peripheral blood. The receptors originated from a human donor in a cohort sampled during active COVID-19. Each CDR3 is given with its conserved first and last residue. The order of the fields is V gene, J gene, CDR3 protein.

V: TRBV7-2
J: TRBJ2-5
CDR3: CASSLVTSGGQETQYF

V: TRBV28
J: TRBJ2-4
CDR3: CASSGQGGRYF

V: TRBV7-2
J: TRBJ1-5
CDR3: CASGGGGEQPQHF

V: TRBV29-1
J: TRBJ1-1
CDR3: CSAKPQSEAFF

V: TRBV7-2
J: TRBJ1-1
CDR3: CASSPQTQRGGGTEAFF

V: TRBV2
J: TRBJ1-2
CDR3: CASSATAAGYTF

V: TRBV13
J: TRBJ1-4
CDR3: CASSLDRDATNEKLFF

V: TRBV7-9
J: TRBJ2-5
CDR3: CASSRDRGLETQYF

V: TRBV10-3
J: TRBJ2-7
CDR3: CAISESRAGRHEQYF

V: TRBV20-1
J: TRBJ1-1
CDR3: CSASRGTGGTEAFF

V: TRBV28
J: TRBJ1-2
CDR3: CASSPGQALLGYTF

V: TRBV3-1/TRBV3-2
J: TRBJ2-7
CDR3: CASSRGFRSSYEQYF

V: TRBV6-5
J: TRBJ2-1
CDR3: CASSYSFRGNEQFF

V: TRBV28
J: TRBJ2-4
CDR3: CASKGTDKNSIAKNIQYF

V: TRBV25-1
J: TRBJ2-3
CDR3: CASSDTGLFTDTQYF

V: TRBV25-1
J: TRBJ1-6
CDR3: CASSEGREGNSPLHF

V: TRBV3-1/TRBV3-2
J: TRBJ1-4
CDR3: CASSRLAVTGGTNEKLFF

V: TRBV7-3
J: TRBJ1-1
CDR3: CASSLQGTGASEAFF

V: TRBV19
J: TRBJ2-5
CDR3: CASSLLAGETQYF

V: TRBV4-1
J: TRBJ2-1
CDR3: CASSPLTDNEQFF

V: TRBV11-3
J: TRBJ1-1
CDR3: CASSLGNGQGRTEAFF

V: TRBV19
J: TRBJ2-5
CDR3: CASSTGTVQETQYF

V: TRBV5-1
J: TRBJ1-4
CDR3: CASSPRTGLNEKLFF

V: TRBV6-5
J: TRBJ2-2
CDR3: CASSYSRTNTGELFF

V: TRBV10-2
J: TRBJ2-1
CDR3: CASRGTSGVNNEQFF

V: TRBV10-2
J: TRBJ2-1
CDR3: CASSAVPRNEQFF

V: TRBV7-3
J: TRBJ2-1
CDR3: CASSPGLAPSNEQFF

V: TRBV24-1
J: TRBJ1-2
CDR3: CATSEDSYGYTF

V: TRBV7-8
J: TRBJ1-2
CDR3: CASSLGIGGNYGYTF

V: TRBV5-1
J: TRBJ2-5
CDR3: CASSFGLADQETQYF

V: TRBV19
J: TRBJ1-1
CDR3: CASSIWGDGTEAFF

V: TRBV7-9
J: TRBJ2-7
CDR3: CASSPTSYEQYF

V: TRBV4-2
J: TRBJ2-5
CDR3: CASSQDMEGQTQYF

V: TRBV28
J: TRBJ1-4
CDR3: CASSLLAGSDEKLFF

V: TRBV3-1/TRBV3-2
J: TRBJ1-3
CDR3: CASSQGHSGNTIYF

V: TRBV7-9
J: TRBJ2-7
CDR3: CASSPGTDVLYEQYF

V: TRBV3-1/TRBV3-2
J: TRBJ2-7
CDR3: CASSQGGDRVGEQYF

V: TRBV2
J: TRBJ2-7
CDR3: CASDRDSSYEQYF

V: TRBV7-9
J: TRBJ2-2
CDR3: CASSPTNTGELFF

V: TRBV3-1/TRBV3-2
J: TRBJ1-1
CDR3: CASSQFSQDRTAFF

V: TRBV18
J: TRBJ1-1
CDR3: CASSPPRGDTEAFF

V: TRBV5-6
J: TRBJ2-2
CDR3: CASSPKQLTGELFF

V: TRBV5-1
J: TRBJ2-5
CDR3: CASSLGTGVPETQYF

V: TRBV9
J: TRBJ1-1
CDR3: CASSVGGAQMNTEAFF

V: TRBV7-8
J: TRBJ1-1
CDR3: CASSLEGDEAFF

V: TRBV27
J: TRBJ1-2
CDR3: CASSLLGTGDGYTF

V: TRBV3-1/TRBV3-2
J: TRBJ2-3
CDR3: CASSQDQRGETDTQYF

V: TRBV24-1
J: TRBJ2-1
CDR3: CATSDFGGVSVDEQFF

V: TRBV6-5
J: TRBJ1-3
CDR3: CASGQLESTIYF

V: TRBV9
J: TRBJ1-4
CDR3: CASSVEGTDWEKLFF

V: TRBV18
J: TRBJ2-5
CDR3: CASSRDSAFGETQYF

V: TRBV21-1
J: TRBJ2-7
CDR3: CASSRPHDRVGAYEQYF

V: TRBV19
J: TRBJ1-1
CDR3: CASSIQKNTEAFF

V: TRBV2
J: TRBJ1-5
CDR3: CASRYDRQGHQPQHF

V: TRBV7-2
J: TRBJ2-3
CDR3: CASSLNPAADTQYF

V: TRBV5-1
J: TRBJ2-3
CDR3: CASSLVGSTGAYTQYF

V: TRBV28
J: TRBJ1-5
CDR3: CASSRTGGTIAIRPQHF

V: TRBV27
J: TRBJ1-1
CDR3: CASSWTGANTEAFF

V: TRBV20-1
J: TRBJ2-1
CDR3: CSASAGVDEQFF

V: TRBV9
J: TRBJ2-7
CDR3: CASSISGSSYEQYF